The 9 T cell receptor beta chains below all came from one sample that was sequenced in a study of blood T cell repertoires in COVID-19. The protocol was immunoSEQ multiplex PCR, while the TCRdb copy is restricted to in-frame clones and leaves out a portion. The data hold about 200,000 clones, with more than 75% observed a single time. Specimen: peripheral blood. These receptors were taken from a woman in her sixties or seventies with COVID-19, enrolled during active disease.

The CDR3: CASSLFPSGSYEQYF. The CDR3 region has the DNA TGTGCCAGCAGCTTATTTCCTAGCGGCTCCTACGAGCAGTACTTC. V and J are TRBV11-2 and TRBJ2-7; the match to TRBD2 covers 7 bases. The length of the CDR3 is 15 residues. V lost 2 bases to trimming and J lost 0 bases; unmatched junction nucleotides: 4. Germline CDR1 reads SGHAT; CDR2 reads FQNNGV.

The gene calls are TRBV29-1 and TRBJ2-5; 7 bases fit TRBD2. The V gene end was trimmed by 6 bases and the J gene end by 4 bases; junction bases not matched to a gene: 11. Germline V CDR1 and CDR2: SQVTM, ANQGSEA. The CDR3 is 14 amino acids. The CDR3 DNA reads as TGCAGCGTCTGGGCGGGGAGGGCCCGAGAGACCCAGTACTTC. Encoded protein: CSVWAGRARETQYF.

The CDR3: CASSETSTVYEQYF. The CDR3 DNA reads as TGCGCCAGCAGCGAGACTAGCACAGTCTACGAGCAGTACTTC. The chain is built from TRBV5-1 and TRBJ2-7; 7 bases are shared with TRBD2. This CDR3 contains 14 residues. Unmatched junction bases numbered 7, after V lost 4 bases and J lost 3 bases. The germline gives CDR1 SGHRS, CDR2 YFSETQ.

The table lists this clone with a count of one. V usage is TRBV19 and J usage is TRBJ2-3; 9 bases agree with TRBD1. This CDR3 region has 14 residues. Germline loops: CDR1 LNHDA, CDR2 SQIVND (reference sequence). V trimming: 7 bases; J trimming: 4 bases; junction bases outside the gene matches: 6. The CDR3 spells CASNRGLRADTQYF. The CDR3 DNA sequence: TGTGCCAGTAACAGGGGGCTTAGAGCAGATACGCAGTATTTT.

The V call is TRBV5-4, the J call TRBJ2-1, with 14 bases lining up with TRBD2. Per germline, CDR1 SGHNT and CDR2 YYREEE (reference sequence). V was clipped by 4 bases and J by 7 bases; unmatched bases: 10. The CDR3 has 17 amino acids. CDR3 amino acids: CASSPGTSGRVRNEQFF. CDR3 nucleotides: TGTGCCAGCAGCCCAGGGACTAGCGGGAGAGTTAGGAATGAGCAGTTCTTC.

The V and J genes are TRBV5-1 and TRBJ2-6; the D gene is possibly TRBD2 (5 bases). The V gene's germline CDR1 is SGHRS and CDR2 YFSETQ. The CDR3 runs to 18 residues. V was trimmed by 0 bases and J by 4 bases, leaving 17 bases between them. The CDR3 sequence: CASSLALGSSGGANVLTF. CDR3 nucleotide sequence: TGCGCCAGCAGCTTGGCCTTGGGAAGTTCGGGAGGGGCCAACGTCCTGACTTTC.

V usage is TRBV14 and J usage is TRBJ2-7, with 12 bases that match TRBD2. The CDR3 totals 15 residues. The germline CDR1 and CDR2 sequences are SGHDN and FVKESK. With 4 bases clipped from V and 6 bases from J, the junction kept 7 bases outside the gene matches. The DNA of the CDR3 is TGTGCCAGCAGCCTTAGGGCTAGCGGGAGGGGCGAGCAGTACTTC. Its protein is CASSLRASGRGEQYF.

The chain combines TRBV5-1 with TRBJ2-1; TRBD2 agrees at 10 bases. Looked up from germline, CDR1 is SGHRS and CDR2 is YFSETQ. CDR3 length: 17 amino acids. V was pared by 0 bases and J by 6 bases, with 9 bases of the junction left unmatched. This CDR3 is CASSLELAGRLGNEQFF. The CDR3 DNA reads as TGCGCCAGCAGCTTGGAACTAGCGGGGAGATTGGGCAATGAGCAGTTCTTC.

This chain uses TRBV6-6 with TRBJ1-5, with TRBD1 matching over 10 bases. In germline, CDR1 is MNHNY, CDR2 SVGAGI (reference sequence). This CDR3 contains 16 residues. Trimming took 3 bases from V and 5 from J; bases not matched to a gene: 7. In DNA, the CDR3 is TGTGCCAGCAGTTATCCCCCAGACAGGGGGCATCAGCCCCAGCATTTT. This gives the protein CASSYPPDRGHQPQHF.